This T cell receptor (beta chain) stems from a study of vaccination effects on CD4 cells after COVID-19. Background on the study: A median of 72 days separated the second dose and sampling.

With the ViraFEST assay, the study expanded antigen-specific CD4+ T cells using viral peptide pools, then sequenced them. Isolation of CD4+ T cells took place after around 10 days of culture. All study participants received two doses of BNT162b2 or mRNA-1273 vaccine. Wells each received under 2.5 million PBMC, cultured with approximately 10 IU/ml IL-2 and approximately 10 ug/ml peptides. The authors replaced half the medium with IL-2 medium on days 3 and 7. On this clone: No antigen is known for it. The DNA is omitted, as the CDR3 cannot be located on it reliably, and the CDR3 follows TCRdb's listing.

Assay used: immunoSEQ multiplex PCR; TCRdb lists only in-frame clones, some missing. This table holds about 66,000 clones, 76% found once. Both ends counted, the CDR3 spans 15 residues. Findings of the study overall: Late after vaccination, infection- and vaccine-induced clones showed marked clonal contraction.

This receptor was identified in a human donor who received a COVID-19 vaccine. The gene calls are TRBV21-1 and TRBJ1-5. TRBV21-1 counts as a pseudogene. The sample in question was CD4+ T cells from PBMCs cultured with HCoV-OC43 spike peptides, obtained after COVID-19 vaccination. As for subset: HCoV-OC43 spike overlapping peptide pool stimulation. This chain's CDR3 is CASSFWGWGNQPQHF.